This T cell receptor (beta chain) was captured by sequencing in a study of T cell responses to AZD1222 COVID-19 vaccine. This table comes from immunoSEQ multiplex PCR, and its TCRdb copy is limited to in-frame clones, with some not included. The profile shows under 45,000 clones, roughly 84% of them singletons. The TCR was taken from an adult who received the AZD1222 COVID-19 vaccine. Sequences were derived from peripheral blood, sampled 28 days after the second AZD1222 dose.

The CDR3 nucleotides are TGTGCCAGCAGCTTAGCTAGCAATCAGCCCCAGCATTTT. Translating it yields CASSLASNQPQHF. This chain connects TRBV7-2 to TRBJ1-5, with D hard to call. The CDR3 extends over 13 amino acids. The ends were cut back, 0 bases at V and 0 bases at J, with 0 bases in the middle. Germline CDR1 is SGHTA and CDR2 is FQGNSA.